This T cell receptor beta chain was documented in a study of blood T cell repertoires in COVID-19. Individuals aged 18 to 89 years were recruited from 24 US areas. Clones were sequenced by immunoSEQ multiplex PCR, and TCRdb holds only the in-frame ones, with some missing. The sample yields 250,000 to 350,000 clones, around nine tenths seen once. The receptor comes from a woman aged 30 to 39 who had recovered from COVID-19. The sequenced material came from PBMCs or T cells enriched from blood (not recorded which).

The CDR3 DNA reads TGTGCCAGCAGTACCGGGGGGATTAAGGAAAAACTGTTTTTT. The encoded protein is CASSTGGIKEKLFF. The V and J genes are TRBV28 and TRBJ1-4; D might be TRBD1 (5 bases). Germline values: CDR1 MDHEN, CDR2 SYDVKM. Trimming shortened V by 5 bases and J by 8 bases, and 15 bases separated the two germline ends. This CDR3 is 14 amino acids long.